Listed below are T cell receptor beta chains from one sample, sequenced in a study of OX40 agonist ivuxolimab in advanced cancers. Sequencing used immunoSEQ multiplex PCR; TCRdb keeps in-frame clones, though not all of them. The sample shows around 78,000 clones, roughly nine tenths of them seen only once. The specimen was CD4+ or CD8+ T cells sorted from blood, collected in a trial of the OX40 agonist ivuxolimab. The origin of the receptors is an adult with an advanced solid tumor such as melanoma, head and neck, liver or kidney cancer. Each CDR3 is given with its conserved first and last residue. Fields, in order: J gene, CDR3 length, D gene, V gene, clone size, CDR3 protein, CDR3 DNA. A D gene is named only where the DNA matches it firmly. Some rows have no size entry. The others give once, few or many, or a class for an expanded clone.

j_gene: TRBJ1-2; len: 13; d_gene: NA; v_gene: TRBV7-9; abundance: NA; CDR3aa: CASSLAAGNGYTF; CDR3nt: TGTGCCAGCAGCTTAGCGGCAGGGAATGGCTACACCTTC
j_gene: TRBJ2-2; len: 15; d_gene: TRBD2; v_gene: TRBV7-3; abundance: NA; CDR3aa: CASSNSGRGTGELFF; CDR3nt: TGTGCCAGCAGCAACAGCGGGAGAGGTACCGGGGAGCTGTTTTTT
j_gene: TRBJ2-7; len: 14; d_gene: NA; v_gene: TRBV7-2; abundance: NA; CDR3aa: CASSRTGTADEQYF; CDR3nt: TGTGCCAGCAGCCGCACCGGGACCGCGGACGAGCAGTACTTC
j_gene: TRBJ2-7; len: 14; d_gene: TRBD2; v_gene: TRBV19; abundance: once; CDR3aa: CASSILAGESEQYF; CDR3nt: TGTGCCAGTAGTATACTAGCGGGAGAAAGCGAGCAGTACTTC
j_gene: TRBJ2-2; len: 15; d_gene: NA; v_gene: TRBV4-1; abundance: NA; CDR3aa: CASSQGTTGNGELFF; CDR3nt: TGCGCCAGCAGCCAAGGTACTACAGGGAACGGGGAGCTGTTTTTT
j_gene: TRBJ2-7; len: 16; d_gene: TRBD2; v_gene: TRBV7-9; abundance: NA; CDR3aa: CASSLGRGLAGAAQYF; CDR3nt: TGTGCCAGCAGCTTAGGGAGGGGACTAGCGGGAGCGGCGCAGTACTTC
j_gene: TRBJ2-5; len: 12; d_gene: NA; v_gene: TRBV12-5; abundance: NA; CDR3aa: CASGLSQGLTDF; CDR3nt: TGTGCTAGTGGTTTGAGCCAGGGACTTACCGACTTC
j_gene: TRBJ2-5; len: 19; d_gene: TRBD2; v_gene: TRBV27; abundance: NA; CDR3aa: CASSRGGLAGPPPRETQYF; CDR3nt: TGTGCCAGCAGCCGCGGGGGACTAGCGGGTCCTCCCCCCAGGGAGACCCAGTACTTC
j_gene: TRBJ2-2; len: 16; d_gene: TRBD1; v_gene: TRBV27; abundance: NA; CDR3aa: CASSFRGQVNTGELFF; CDR3nt: TGTGCCAGCAGTTTTAGGGGACAGGTGAACACCGGGGAGCTGTTTTTT
j_gene: TRBJ1-2; len: 14; d_gene: NA; v_gene: TRBV5-6; abundance: NA; CDR3aa: CASSPEQGVGGYTF; CDR3nt: TGTGCCAGCAGCCCGGAACAGGGAGTAGGTGGCTACACCTTC
j_gene: TRBJ1-2; len: 15; d_gene: TRBD1; v_gene: TRBV28; abundance: NA; CDR3aa: CASSPGDSPNYGYTF; CDR3nt: TGTGCCAGCTCACCGGGGGACAGCCCTAACTATGGCTACACCTTC
j_gene: TRBJ2-4; len: 14; d_gene: TRBD1; v_gene: TRBV27; abundance: NA; CDR3aa: CASSPGTVGDIQYF; CDR3nt: TGTGCCAGCAGTCCCGGGACAGTAGGAGACATTCAGTACTTC
j_gene: TRBJ2-7; len: 12; d_gene: NA; v_gene: TRBV6-5; abundance: NA; CDR3aa: CASSMGGYEQYF; CDR3nt: TGTGCCAGCAGTATGGGGGGCTACGAGCAGTACTTC
j_gene: TRBJ1-3; len: 15; d_gene: NA; v_gene: TRBV6-4; abundance: NA; CDR3aa: CASSDNRDSGNTIYF; CDR3nt: TGTGCCAGCAGTGACAACAGGGACTCTGGAAACACCATATATTTT
j_gene: TRBJ2-7; len: 12; d_gene: NA; v_gene: TRBV19; abundance: NA; CDR3aa: CASSQDLYEQYF; CDR3nt: TGTGCCAGTAGCCAGGACCTCTACGAGCAGTACTTC
j_gene: TRBJ1-2; len: 18; d_gene: TRBD1; v_gene: TRBV5-1; abundance: once; CDR3aa: CASSLEGTGKGFDYGYTF; CDR3nt: TGCGCCAGCAGCTTGGAGGGGACAGGGAAGGGGTTTGACTATGGCTACACCTTC
j_gene: TRBJ2-2; len: 13; d_gene: NA; v_gene: TRBV5-1; abundance: NA; CDR3aa: CASSLAEGRELFF; CDR3nt: TGCGCCAGCAGCTTGGCCGAAGGGAGAGAGCTGTTTTTT
j_gene: TRBJ2-7; len: 18; d_gene: TRBD2; v_gene: TRBV10-1; abundance: NA; CDR3aa: CASSESRGGLAGVHEQYF; CDR3nt: TGCGCCAGCAGTGAGTCAAGGGGAGGGCTAGCGGGAGTACACGAGCAGTACTTC
j_gene: TRBJ2-3; len: 14; d_gene: TRBD1; v_gene: TRBV11-2; abundance: NA; CDR3aa: CASSTGQGRDTQYF; CDR3nt: TGTGCCAGCAGCACAGGACAGGGTAGGGATACGCAGTATTTT
j_gene: TRBJ1-4; len: 14; d_gene: TRBD1; v_gene: TRBV5-1; abundance: NA; CDR3aa: CANCNRGANEKLFF; CDR3nt: TGCGCCAACTGTAACAGGGGCGCTAATGAAAAACTGTTTTTT
j_gene: TRBJ2-3; len: 14; d_gene: TRBD2; v_gene: TRBV9; abundance: NA; CDR3aa: CASLKRGVTDTQYF; CDR3nt: TGTGCCAGCCTAAAGCGGGGGGTAACAGATACGCAGTATTTT
j_gene: TRBJ2-7; len: 11; d_gene: TRBD1; v_gene: TRBV6-5; abundance: NA; CDR3aa: CASRQGMEQYF; CDR3nt: TGTGCCAGCAGACAGGGGATGGAGCAGTACTTC
j_gene: TRBJ2-1; len: 16; d_gene: TRBD1; v_gene: TRBV5-1; abundance: NA; CDR3aa: CASSTGTGGPYNEQFF; CDR3nt: TGCGCCAGCAGCACCGGAACAGGGGGGCCGTACAATGAGCAGTTCTTC
j_gene: TRBJ2-7; len: 13; d_gene: TRBD1; v_gene: TRBV10-2; abundance: NA; CDR3aa: CASSESTRGQGFF; CDR3nt: TGCGCCAGCAGTGAGTCGACTCGTGGACAGGGTTTTTTC
j_gene: TRBJ2-7; len: 10; d_gene: NA; v_gene: TRBV6-6; abundance: few; CDR3aa: CASRHYEQYF; CDR3nt: TGTGCCAGCAGGCACTACGAGCAGTACTTC
j_gene: TRBJ2-7; len: 14; d_gene: TRBD1; v_gene: TRBV28; abundance: NA; CDR3aa: CASSLRNRGREQYF; CDR3nt: TGTGCCAGCAGTTTACGAAACAGGGGGCGGGAGCAGTACTTC
j_gene: TRBJ1-2; len: 13; d_gene: NA; v_gene: TRBV18; abundance: NA; CDR3aa: CASSPSPDYGYTF; CDR3nt: TGTGCCAGCTCACCAAGTCCAGACTATGGCTACACCTTC
j_gene: TRBJ2-1; len: 15; d_gene: NA; v_gene: TRBV2; abundance: NA; CDR3aa: CASSRAGGSYNEQFF; CDR3nt: TGTGCCAGCAGTAGGGCCGGGGGCTCCTACAATGAGCAGTTCTTC
j_gene: TRBJ1-3; len: 14; d_gene: NA; v_gene: TRBV9; abundance: NA; CDR3aa: CASSVGDGTPTIYF; CDR3nt: TGTGCCAGCAGCGTAGGGGACGGAACCCCCACCATATATTTT
j_gene: TRBJ2-5; len: 13; d_gene: NA; v_gene: TRBV7-3; abundance: NA; CDR3aa: CASSRDHQETQYF; CDR3nt: TGTGCCAGCAGCAGGGACCACCAAGAGACCCAGTACTTC
j_gene: TRBJ1-5; len: 15; d_gene: NA; v_gene: TRBV5-8; abundance: NA; CDR3aa: CASSRWTTSNQPQHF; CDR3nt: TGTGCCAGCAGTCGGTGGACTACTAGCAATCAGCCCCAGCATTTT
j_gene: TRBJ1-1; len: 18; d_gene: NA; v_gene: TRBV18; abundance: once; CDR3aa: CASSPLWGGHTLNTEAFF; CDR3nt: TGTGCCAGCTCACCGCTTTGGGGGGGCCACACCCTGAACACTGAAGCTTTCTTT
j_gene: TRBJ2-2; len: 13; d_gene: NA; v_gene: TRBV10-1; abundance: NA; CDR3aa: CASSVAGTGELFF; CDR3nt: TGCGCCAGCAGTGTGGCAGGGACCGGGGAGCTGTTTTTT
j_gene: TRBJ1-4; len: 17; d_gene: TRBD1; v_gene: TRBV28; abundance: NA; CDR3aa: CASSLPSGTGINEKLFF; CDR3nt: TGTGCCAGCAGTTTACCCTCAGGGACAGGGATTAATGAAAAACTGTTTTTT
j_gene: TRBJ2-7; len: 17; d_gene: NA; v_gene: TRBV5-1; abundance: NA; CDR3aa: CASSLDEFLTKRGEQYF; CDR3nt: TGCGCCAGCAGCTTGGACGAGTTCCTAACCAAGAGGGGCGAGCAGTACTTC
j_gene: TRBJ2-6; len: 18; d_gene: NA; v_gene: TRBV10-3; abundance: NA; CDR3aa: CAISEIGSVNSGANVLTF; CDR3nt: TGTGCCATCAGTGAGATTGGGTCAGTTAACTCTGGGGCCAACGTCCTGACTTTC
j_gene: TRBJ2-3; len: 11; d_gene: NA; v_gene: TRBV11-2; abundance: NA; CDR3aa: CASSPGNTQYF; CDR3nt: TGTGCCAGCAGCCCCGGGAATACGCAGTATTTT
j_gene: TRBJ2-7; len: 15; d_gene: NA; v_gene: TRBV19; abundance: NA; CDR3aa: CASSIISQGWYEQYF; CDR3nt: TGTGCCAGTAGTATCATATCACAGGGTTGGTACGAGCAGTACTTC
j_gene: TRBJ1-5; len: 12; d_gene: NA; v_gene: TRBV6-5; abundance: NA; CDR3aa: CASSNKNQPQHF; CDR3nt: TGTGCCAGCAGTAACAAAAATCAGCCCCAGCATTTT
j_gene: TRBJ2-2; len: 14; d_gene: NA; v_gene: TRBV18; abundance: NA; CDR3aa: CASSPPSKTGELFF; CDR3nt: TGTGCCAGCTCACCGCCGTCTAAAACCGGGGAGCTGTTTTTT
j_gene: TRBJ2-7; len: 13; d_gene: NA; v_gene: TRBV11-3; abundance: NA; CDR3aa: CASSLAGLDEQYF; CDR3nt: TGTGCCAGCAGCTTAGCAGGGCTCGACGAGCAGTACTTC
j_gene: TRBJ2-7; len: 15; d_gene: TRBD2; v_gene: TRBV7-2; abundance: NA; CDR3aa: CASSLASGGTYEQYF; CDR3nt: TGTGCCAGCAGCTTAGCTAGCGGGGGGACCTACGAGCAGTACTTC
j_gene: TRBJ2-5; len: 15; d_gene: TRBD2; v_gene: TRBV18; abundance: NA; CDR3aa: CASSSGTSGEETQYF; CDR3nt: TGTGCCAGCTCATCCGGGACTAGCGGGGAAGAGACCCAGTACTTC
j_gene: TRBJ2-7; len: 17; d_gene: TRBD2; v_gene: TRBV11-3; abundance: NA; CDR3aa: CASSLDGQTSAAYEQYF; CDR3nt: TGTGCCAGCAGCTTAGATGGCCAGACTAGCGCCGCCTACGAGCAGTACTTC
j_gene: TRBJ1-4; len: 15; d_gene: NA; v_gene: TRBV6-1; abundance: NA; CDR3aa: CASSEAWQGNEKLFF; CDR3nt: TGTGCCAGCAGTGAAGCGTGGCAAGGGAATGAAAAACTGTTTTTT
j_gene: TRBJ2-4; len: 14; d_gene: TRBD2; v_gene: TRBV7-2; abundance: NA; CDR3aa: CASSSGGAGNIQYF; CDR3nt: TGTGCCAGCAGCTCCGGGGGGGCTGGAAACATTCAGTACTTC
j_gene: TRBJ1-5; len: 14; d_gene: TRBD1; v_gene: TRBV19; abundance: NA; CDR3aa: CASRDRYSNQPQHF; CDR3nt: TGTGCCAGTAGGGACAGGTATAGCAATCAGCCCCAGCATTTT
j_gene: TRBJ2-5; len: 14; d_gene: TRBD1; v_gene: TRBV19; abundance: few; CDR3aa: CASRDRGRGETQYF; CDR3nt: TGTGCCAGTAGAGACAGGGGGAGGGGAGAGACCCAGTACTTC
j_gene: TRBJ1-1; len: 15; d_gene: NA; v_gene: TRBV18; abundance: NA; CDR3aa: CASSPEGGVRTEAFF; CDR3nt: TGTGCCAGCTCACCAGAGGGAGGGGTCCGCACTGAAGCTTTCTTT
j_gene: TRBJ2-7; len: 15; d_gene: NA; v_gene: TRBV7-2; abundance: NA; CDR3aa: CASSFQAGRGDEQYF; CDR3nt: TGTGCCAGCAGCTTTCAGGCGGGGCGAGGGGACGAGCAGTACTTC
j_gene: TRBJ1-6; len: 17; d_gene: NA; v_gene: TRBV27; abundance: NA; CDR3aa: CASTPWGRFLGNSPLHF; CDR3nt: TGTGCCAGCACCCCCTGGGGTCGGTTCTTAGGGAATTCACCCCTCCACTTT
j_gene: TRBJ2-7; len: 20; d_gene: TRBD1; v_gene: TRBV18; abundance: NA; CDR3aa: CASSPRPVHRDRGWDYEQYF; CDR3nt: TGTGCCAGCTCACCCCGTCCCGTCCACCGGGACAGGGGATGGGACTACGAGCAGTACTTC
j_gene: TRBJ1-3; len: 17; d_gene: TRBD1; v_gene: TRBV18; abundance: NA; CDR3aa: CASSLKGGQGFGNTIYF; CDR3nt: TGTGCCAGCTCACTAAAAGGAGGACAGGGCTTTGGAAACACCATATATTTT